This T cell receptor beta chain was documented in a study of cytotoxic CD8 clonotypes in ibrutinib-treated CLL. About the study: Among the patients, fewer than twelve presented as relapsed/refractory and 15 as treatment-naive; 17 showed unmutated IGHV. By median around 74 months, roughly twelve had progressed and about 15 stayed remitted; responses had been 2 complete and around 24 partial. Mean yields were about 280,000 productive templates and about 97,000 productive rearrangements per sample. Study-wide points: Baseline-level clonality went beyond age-matched healthy donors and moved in step with circulating CD8+ T-cell counts.

Libraries were prepared by immunoSEQ multiplex PCR; TCRdb keeps only in-frame clonotypes and omits some of them. The sample includes roughly 170,000 clones, under 90% of them seen just once. This clone came up once. Its antigen remains unidentified. This CDR3 region has 14 residues. Germline values: CDR1 SEHNR, CDR2 FQNEAQ (reference sequence). V dropped 2 bases and J dropped 7 bases, with 11 bases sitting between them. The source of this sequence is a human donor with chronic lymphocytic leukemia. The J gene is TRBJ1-4, the V gene TRBV7-9, with D tentatively TRBD1 (6 bases). The sample was PBMCs, taken after 24 months of ibrutinib treatment. The CDR3 here is CASSLQGLSEKLFF. The CDR3 bases are TGTGCCAGCAGCTTACAGGGGCTAAGTGAAAAACTGTTTTTT.